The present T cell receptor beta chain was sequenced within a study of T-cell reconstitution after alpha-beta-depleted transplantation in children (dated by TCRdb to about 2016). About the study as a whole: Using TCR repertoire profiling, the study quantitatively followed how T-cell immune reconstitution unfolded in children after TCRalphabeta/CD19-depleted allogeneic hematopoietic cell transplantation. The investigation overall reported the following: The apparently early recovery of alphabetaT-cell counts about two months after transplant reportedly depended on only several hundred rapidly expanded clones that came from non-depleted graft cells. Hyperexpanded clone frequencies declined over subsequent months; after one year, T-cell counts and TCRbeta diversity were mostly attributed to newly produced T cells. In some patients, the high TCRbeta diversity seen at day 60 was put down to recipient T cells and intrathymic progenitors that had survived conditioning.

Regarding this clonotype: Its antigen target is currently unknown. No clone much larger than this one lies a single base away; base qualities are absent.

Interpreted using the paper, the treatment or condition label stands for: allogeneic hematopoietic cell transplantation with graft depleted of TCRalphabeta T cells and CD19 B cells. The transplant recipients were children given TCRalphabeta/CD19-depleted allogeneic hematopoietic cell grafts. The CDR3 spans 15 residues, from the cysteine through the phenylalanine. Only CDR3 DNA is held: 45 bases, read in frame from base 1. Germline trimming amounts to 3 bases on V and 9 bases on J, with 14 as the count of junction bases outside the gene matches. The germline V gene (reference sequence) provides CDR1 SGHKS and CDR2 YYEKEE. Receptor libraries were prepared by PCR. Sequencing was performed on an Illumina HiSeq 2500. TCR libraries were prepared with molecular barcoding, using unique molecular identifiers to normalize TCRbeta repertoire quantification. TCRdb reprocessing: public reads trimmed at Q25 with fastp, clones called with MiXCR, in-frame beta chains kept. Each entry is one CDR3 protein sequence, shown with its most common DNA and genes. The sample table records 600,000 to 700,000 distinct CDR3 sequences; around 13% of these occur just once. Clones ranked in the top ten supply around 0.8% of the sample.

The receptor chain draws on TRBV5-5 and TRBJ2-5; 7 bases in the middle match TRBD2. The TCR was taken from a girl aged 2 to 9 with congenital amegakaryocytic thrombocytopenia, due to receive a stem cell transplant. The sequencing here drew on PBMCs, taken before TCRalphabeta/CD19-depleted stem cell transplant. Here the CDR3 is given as CASSSPGREREAQYF. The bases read TGTGCCAGCAGCTCCCCGGGGCGGGAGCGCGAGGCCCAGTACTTC. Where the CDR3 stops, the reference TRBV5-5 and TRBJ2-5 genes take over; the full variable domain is DAGVTQSPTHLIKTRGQQVTLRCSPISGHKSVSWYQQVLGQGPQFIFQYYEKEERGRGNFPDRFSARQFPNYSSELNVNALLLGDSALYLCASSSPGREREAQYFGPGTRLLVL.